What follows describes a single TCR beta chain. This clone was seen a few times. No cognate antigen has been identified for it. The input lacks base qualities; no much larger clone sits a single base away. To sequence the TCRbeta CDR3 region, genomic DNA was isolated from the sorted cells. The immunoSEQ Assay was used for sequencing of TCRbeta CDR3 regions. TCRdb mirrors the immuneACCESS table, restricted to in-frame sequences. Some clones are absent from its copies; in checked studies, under half trace to an unresolved V gene, and the reason for the others is unknown. This sample has roughly 45,000 clones in its table, and 88% of those were observed once. Approximately 3.5% of the sample is in the top ten clones. CDR1 is given as LGHNT and CDR2 as FRNRAP, both from the germline V gene. The CDR3, cysteine through phenylalanine, is 19 amino acids long. Only the CDR3 portion is preserved as DNA: 57 bases, with reading frame beginning at the first base. V is cut back by 0 bases and J by 4 bases, with 8 bases in the junction unmatched.

The trial excluded patients who had a history of autoimmune disease or who were on systemic immunosuppression. Peripheral blood for TCR sequencing was collected from all dose cohorts at baseline, on cycle 4 day 1, and on cycle 7 day 1. Samples came from an open-label, multicenter, first-in-human phase I dose-escalation trial of ivuxolimab. Adults with locally advanced or metastatic melanoma, renal cell carcinoma, hepatocellular carcinoma or head and neck squamous cell carcinoma were enrolled in the trial. Before TCR sequencing, CD4+ T cells and CD8+ T cells from peripheral blood were sorted into separate populations. These data are taken from a study of OX40 agonist ivuxolimab in advanced cancers. Background on the whole study: The costimulatory receptor OX40 (CD134) was targeted by ivuxolimab, a fully human IgG2 agonistic monoclonal antibody. Intravenous ivuxolimab was administered to patients every 2 weeks at six dose levels: 0.01, 0.1, 0.3, 1.5, 3 and 10 mg/kg. Of the approximately 53 patients in dose escalation, around 19 had hepatocellular carcinoma, about 15 had melanoma, 9 had renal cell carcinoma and 9 had head and neck cancer. A male proportion of around 80% and a mean age of around 60 years, ranging from about 23 to 90, were recorded for the dose-escalation cohort. Prior anti-PD-1, anti-PD-L1 or anti-CTLA-4 therapy was permitted, and 40% of dose-escalation patients had received checkpoint inhibitors. Three dose-escalation patients achieved partial responses, one with hepatocellular carcinoma and two with cutaneous melanoma. The purpose of peripheral TCRbeta sequencing was to test whether ivuxolimab changed TCR sequence diversity and led to clonal T-cell expansion. The paper reports the monotherapy dose-escalation portion (N = 52 patients) of the phase I ivuxolimab trial.

Study-level results and caveats: Antigen specificity was not determined for the clonally expanded peripheral T cells. Low levels of normalized T-cell clonal expansion were also seen in some patients who did not respond. Clonal expansion of both CD4+ and CD8+ blood T cells was observed from baseline to week 6 at doses 0.1 to 3.0 mg/kg. After ivuxolimab, expanded clones were on average more numerous among CD8+ T cells than among CD4+ T cells. In the 0.1-3.0 mg/kg groups, partial responders were among the patients with the lowest normalized peripheral clonal expansion, particularly in CD8+ T cells.

The sequence derives from an adult with an advanced solid tumor such as melanoma, head and neck, liver or kidney cancer. Here the chain combines TRBV12-5 and TRBJ2-1; a stretch of 14 junction bases matches TRBD2. The sample here was CD4+ or CD8+ T cells sorted from blood, taken in a trial of the OX40 agonist ivuxolimab. The CDR3 reads as follows: CASGLVPGLAGVGYNEQFF. The nucleotide sequence reads as follows: TGTGCTAGTGGTTTGGTACCGGGACTAGCGGGAGTTGGGTACAATGAGCAGTTCTTC.